This T cell receptor beta chain was retrieved from a study of early T cells in non-severe SARS-CoV-2 infection. Study overall: Unsorted whole blood bulk RNA was sequenced, with unpaired chains.

MiXCR was run by TCRdb on the 5' RACE reads, yielding one entry per CDR3 protein. The table has 45,000 to 65,000 distinct CDR3 sequences, about 9.1% seen once. Findings and caveats of the study: VDJdb matches were skewed toward anti-spike CD8 T cell responses.

To note about this clonotype: The antigen is undetermined.

The germline V gene encodes CDR1 MNHEY and CDR2 SVGAGI. V lost 4 bases and J 7 bases, leaving 13 bases between the germline ends. The CDR3 has 14 amino acids. Sequenced input: whole blood. J is TRBJ2-2 and V is TRBV6-5; D may be TRBD1 (6 bases). This receptor was identified in an adult who was a healthcare worker with PCR-confirmed SARS-CoV-2 infection or an uninfected control (not recorded which). Here the CDR3 reads CASSFGGGNGELFF. The CDR3 nucleotides are TGTGCCAGCAGTTTTGGTGGGGGCAACGGGGAGCTGTTTTTT.